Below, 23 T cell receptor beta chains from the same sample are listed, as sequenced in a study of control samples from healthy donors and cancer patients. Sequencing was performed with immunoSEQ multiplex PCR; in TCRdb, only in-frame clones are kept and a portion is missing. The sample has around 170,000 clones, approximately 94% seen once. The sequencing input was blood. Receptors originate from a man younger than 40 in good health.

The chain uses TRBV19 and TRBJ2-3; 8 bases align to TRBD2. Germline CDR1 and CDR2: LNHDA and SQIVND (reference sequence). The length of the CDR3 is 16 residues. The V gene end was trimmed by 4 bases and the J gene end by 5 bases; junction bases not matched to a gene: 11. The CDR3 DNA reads TGTGCCAGTAGTACGGTGGCGGGGGGTCTTTTAGATACGCAGTATTTT. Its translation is CASSTVAGGLLDTQYF.

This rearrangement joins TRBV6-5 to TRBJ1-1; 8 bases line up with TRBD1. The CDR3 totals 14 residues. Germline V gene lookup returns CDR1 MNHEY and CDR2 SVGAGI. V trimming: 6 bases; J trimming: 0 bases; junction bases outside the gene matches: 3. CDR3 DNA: TGTGCCAGCAGCCCGGGACAGGTGAACACTGAAGCTTTCTTT. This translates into CASSPGQVNTEAFF.

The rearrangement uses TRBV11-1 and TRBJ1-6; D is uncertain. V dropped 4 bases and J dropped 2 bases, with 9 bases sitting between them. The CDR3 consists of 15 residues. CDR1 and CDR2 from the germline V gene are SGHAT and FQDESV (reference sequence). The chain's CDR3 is CASSWGKAYNSPLHF. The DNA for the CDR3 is TGTGCCAGCAGCTGGGGAAAGGCCTATAATTCACCCCTCCACTTT.

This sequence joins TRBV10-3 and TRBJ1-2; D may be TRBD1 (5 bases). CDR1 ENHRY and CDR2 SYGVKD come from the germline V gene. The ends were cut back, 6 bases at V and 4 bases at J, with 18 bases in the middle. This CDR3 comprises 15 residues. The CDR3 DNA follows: TGTGCCATCAGGGAATCGGCAGGGTCGGGCTATGGCTACACCTTC. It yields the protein CAIRESAGSGYGYTF.

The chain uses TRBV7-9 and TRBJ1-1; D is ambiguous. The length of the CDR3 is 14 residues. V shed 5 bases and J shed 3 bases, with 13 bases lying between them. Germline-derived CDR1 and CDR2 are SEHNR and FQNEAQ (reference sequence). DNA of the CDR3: TGTGCCAGCAGCCCAAGACCGATCGACACTGAAGCTTTCTTT. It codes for CASSPRPIDTEAFF.

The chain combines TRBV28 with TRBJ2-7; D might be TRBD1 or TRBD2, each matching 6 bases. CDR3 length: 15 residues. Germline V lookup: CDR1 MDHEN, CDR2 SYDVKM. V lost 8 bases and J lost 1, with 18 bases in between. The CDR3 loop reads CASGGSGGPSYEQYF. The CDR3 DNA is TGTGCCAGCGGAGGATCTGGGGGGCCATCCTACGAGCAGTACTTC.

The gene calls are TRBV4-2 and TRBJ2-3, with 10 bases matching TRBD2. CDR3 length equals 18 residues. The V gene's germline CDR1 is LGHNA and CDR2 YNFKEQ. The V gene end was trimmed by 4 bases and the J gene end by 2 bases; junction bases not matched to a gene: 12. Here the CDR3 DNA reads TGTGCCAGCAGCCCGGGGATAAGTAGCGGGAGGACCACAGATACGCAGTATTTT. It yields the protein CASSPGISSGRTTDTQYF.

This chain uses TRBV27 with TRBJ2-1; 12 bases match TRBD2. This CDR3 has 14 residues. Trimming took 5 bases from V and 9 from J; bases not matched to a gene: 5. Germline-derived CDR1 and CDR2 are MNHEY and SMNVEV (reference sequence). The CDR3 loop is CASSQGLAGSEQFF. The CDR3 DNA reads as TGTGCCAGCAGTCAGGGACTAGCGGGTAGTGAGCAGTTCTTC.

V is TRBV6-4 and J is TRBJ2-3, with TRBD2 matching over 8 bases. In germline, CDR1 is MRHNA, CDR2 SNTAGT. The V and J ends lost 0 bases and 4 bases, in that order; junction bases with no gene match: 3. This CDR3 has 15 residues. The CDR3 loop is CASSDSAGGPDTQYF. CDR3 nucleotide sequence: TGTGCCAGCAGTGACTCTGCGGGAGGCCCAGATACGCAGTATTTT.

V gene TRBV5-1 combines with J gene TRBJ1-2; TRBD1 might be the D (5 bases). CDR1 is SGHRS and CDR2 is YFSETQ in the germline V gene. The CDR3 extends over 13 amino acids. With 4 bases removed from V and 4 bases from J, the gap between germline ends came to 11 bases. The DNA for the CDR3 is TGCGCCAGCAGCCCCGACAGCTCCTATGGCTACACCTTC. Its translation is CASSPDSSYGYTF.

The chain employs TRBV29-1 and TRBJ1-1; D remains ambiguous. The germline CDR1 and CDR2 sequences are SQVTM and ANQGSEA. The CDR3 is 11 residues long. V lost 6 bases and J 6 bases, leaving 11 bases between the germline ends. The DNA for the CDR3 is TGCAGCGTGGCCAATGGGCCTGAAGCTTTCTTT. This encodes CSVANGPEAFF.

This CDR3 is CASSYLPLSTNEKLFF. CDR3 in DNA: TGTGCCAGCAGTTACCTCCCCCTCTCAACTAATGAAAAACTGTTTTTT. V gene TRBV6-6 combines with J gene TRBJ1-4, with D hard to call. Trimming shortened V by 2 bases and J by 0 bases, and 10 bases separated the two germline ends. The length of the CDR3 is 16 residues. CDR1 is MNHNY, CDR2 SVGAGI, per germline (reference sequence).

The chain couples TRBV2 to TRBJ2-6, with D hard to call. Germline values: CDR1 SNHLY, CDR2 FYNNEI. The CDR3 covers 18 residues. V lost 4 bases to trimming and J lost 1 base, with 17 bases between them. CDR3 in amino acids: CASSVEYALTSGANVLTF. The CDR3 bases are TGTGCCAGCAGTGTGGAGTATGCCCTTACATCTGGGGCCAACGTCCTGACTTTC.

CDR3 DNA: TGTGCCAGCAGGACGAATAGCGGGACCTACGAGCAGTACTTC. Translated, it gives CASRTNSGTYEQYF. The rearrangement joins TRBV27 to TRBJ2-7; TRBD2 aligns across 8 bases. CDR3 length: 14 amino acids. V lost 6 bases and J lost 2; bases outside the gene matches: 6. CDR1 MNHEY and CDR2 SMNVEV come from the germline V gene (reference sequence).

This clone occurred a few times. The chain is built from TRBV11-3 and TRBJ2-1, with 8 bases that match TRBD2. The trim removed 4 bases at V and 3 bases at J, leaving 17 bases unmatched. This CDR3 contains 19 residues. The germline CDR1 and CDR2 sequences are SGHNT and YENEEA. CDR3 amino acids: CASSSSRGISGSNYNEQFF. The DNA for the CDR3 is TGTGCCAGCAGCTCATCCCGTGGGATAAGCGGGAGCAACTACAATGAGCAGTTCTTC.

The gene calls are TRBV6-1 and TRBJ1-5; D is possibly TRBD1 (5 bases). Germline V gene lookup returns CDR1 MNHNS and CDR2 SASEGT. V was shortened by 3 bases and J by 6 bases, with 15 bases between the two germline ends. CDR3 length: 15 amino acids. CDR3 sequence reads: CASSDPPGGGQPQHF. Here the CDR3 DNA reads TGTGCCAGCAGTGACCCCCCCGGGGGTGGTCAGCCCCAGCATTTT.

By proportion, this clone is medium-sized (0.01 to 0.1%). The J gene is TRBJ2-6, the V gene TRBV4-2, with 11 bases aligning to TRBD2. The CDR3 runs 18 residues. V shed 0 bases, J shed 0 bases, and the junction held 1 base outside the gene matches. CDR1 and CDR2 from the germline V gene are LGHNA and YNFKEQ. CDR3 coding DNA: TGTGCCAGCAGCCAAGATGGACTAGCGGGCTCTGGGGCCAACGTCCTGACTTTC. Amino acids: CASSQDGLAGSGANVLTF.

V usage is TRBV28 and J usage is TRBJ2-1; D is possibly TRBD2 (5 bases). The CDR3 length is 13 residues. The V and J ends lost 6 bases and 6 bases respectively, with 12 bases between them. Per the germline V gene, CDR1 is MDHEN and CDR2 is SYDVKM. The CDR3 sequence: CASRARDFNEQFF. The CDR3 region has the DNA TGTGCCAGCAGGGCCCGGGATTTCAATGAGCAGTTCTTC.

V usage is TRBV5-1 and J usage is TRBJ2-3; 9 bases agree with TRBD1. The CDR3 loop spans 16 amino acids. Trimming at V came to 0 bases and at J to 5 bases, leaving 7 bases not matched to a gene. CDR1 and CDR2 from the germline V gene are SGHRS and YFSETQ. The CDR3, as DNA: TGCGCCAGCAGCTTGGGACAGGGGGTTGGAATAGATACGCAGTATTTT. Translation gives CASSLGQGVGIDTQYF.

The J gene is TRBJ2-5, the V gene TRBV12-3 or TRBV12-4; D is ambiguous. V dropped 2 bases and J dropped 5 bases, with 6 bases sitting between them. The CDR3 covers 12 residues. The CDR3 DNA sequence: TGTGCCAGCAGTTTACACGGGGAGACCCAGTACTTC. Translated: CASSLHGETQYF.

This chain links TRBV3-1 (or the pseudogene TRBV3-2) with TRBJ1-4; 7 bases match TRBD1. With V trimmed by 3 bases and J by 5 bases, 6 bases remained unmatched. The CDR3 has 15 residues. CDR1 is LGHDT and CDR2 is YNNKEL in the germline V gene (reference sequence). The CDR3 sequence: CASSQARGVNEKLFF. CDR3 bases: TGTGCCAGCAGCCAGGCCAGGGGGGTCAATGAAAAACTGTTTTTT.

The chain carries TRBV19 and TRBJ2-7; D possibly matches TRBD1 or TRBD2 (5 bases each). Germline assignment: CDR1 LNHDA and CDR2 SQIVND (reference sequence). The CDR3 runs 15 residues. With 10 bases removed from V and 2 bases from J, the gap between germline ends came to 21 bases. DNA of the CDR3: TGTGCCACCCGTGCCAGTGGGGGTCAAGCCTACGAGCAGTACTTC. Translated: CATRASGGQAYEQYF.

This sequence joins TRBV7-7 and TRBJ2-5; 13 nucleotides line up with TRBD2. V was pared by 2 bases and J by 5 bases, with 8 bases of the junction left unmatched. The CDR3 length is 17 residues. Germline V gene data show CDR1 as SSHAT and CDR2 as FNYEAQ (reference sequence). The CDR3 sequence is CASSLRGLAGSQETQYF. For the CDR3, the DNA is TGTGCCAGCAGCTTAAGGGGACTAGCGGGGAGTCAGGAGACCCAGTACTTC. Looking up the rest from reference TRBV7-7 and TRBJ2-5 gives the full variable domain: GAGVSQSPRYKVTKRGQDVTLRCDPISSHATLYWYQQALGQGPEFLTYFNYEAQPDKSGLPSDRFSAERPEGSISTLTIQRTEQRDSAMYRCASSLRGLAGSQETQYFGPGTRLLVL.